The 29 T cell receptor beta chains reported below all come from one sample, sequenced in a study of cytomegalovirus exposure and HLA in healthy donors. Data came from immunoSEQ multiplex PCR; TCRdb stores just in-frame clones and leaves some out. Here the sample spans a few hundred thousand clones, around four fifths being singletons. Sequencing was done on a sample of PBMCs. The receptors shown here come from a woman aged 25 to 39 in good health and CMV-seropositive.

The chain employs TRBV5-6 and TRBJ2-3, with D perhaps matching TRBD1 (5 bases). This CDR3 is 14 amino acids long. Trimming shortened V by 2 bases and J by 2 bases, and 9 bases separated the two germline ends. Germline V gene lookup returns CDR1 SGHDT and CDR2 YYEEEE. The CDR3 DNA reads TGTGCCAGCAGCTTCCAGGGTTCCACAGATACGCAGTATTTT. As protein: CASSFQGSTDTQYF. Complete variable domain (other parts from reference TRBV5-6 and TRBJ2-3): DAGVTQSPTHLIKTRGQQVTLRCSPKSGHDTVSWYQQALGQGPQFIFQYYEEEERQRGNFPDRFSGHQFPNYSSELNVNALLLGDSALYLCASSFQGSTDTQYFGPGTRLTVL.

The chain recombines TRBV29-1 with TRBJ1-1; D possibly corresponds to TRBD1 (6 bases). Germline V gives CDR1 SQVTM, CDR2 ANQGSEA. The CDR3 is 12 residues long. The germline V and J ends were trimmed by 7 bases and 5 bases, with 14 bases remaining between them. CDR3 nucleotide sequence: TGCAGCGGGGGAGGGGGAAAAACTGAAGCTTTCTTT. Its protein is CSGGGGKTEAFF.

This clone was found once. This rearrangement joins TRBV6-5 to TRBJ1-1, with 7 bases fitting TRBD1. Unmatched junction bases numbered 11, after V lost 7 bases and J lost 6 bases. In germline, CDR1 is MNHEY, CDR2 SVGAGI. The length of the CDR3 is 14 residues. The CDR3 protein is CASTRNRGKSEAFF. CDR3 nucleotide sequence: TGTGCCAGCACCAGAAACAGGGGAAAATCTGAAGCTTTCTTT.

As regards this clone: Mismatch with germline at one junction end may stem from a read error. The sample has other DNA sequences that encode this CDR3 too. The chain uses TRBV9 and TRBJ2-1; TRBD2 is a possible D gene (5 bases). Per the germline V gene, CDR1 is SGDLS and CDR2 is YYNGEE. CDR3 length equals 15 residues. The CDR3 DNA sequence: TGTGCCAGTAGCGTAACCACATTGCTCGGGTATGAGCAGTTCTTC. Translated: CASSVTTLLGYEQFF.

The chain employs TRBV6-5 and TRBJ1-2, with D perhaps TRBD1 (5 bases). V lost 1 base and J 6 bases, leaving 18 bases between the germline ends. The CDR3 runs 16 residues. Per the germline V gene, CDR1 is MNHEY and CDR2 is SVGAGI. CDR3 protein: CASSYWGGTSHDGYTF. The CDR3 region has the DNA TGTGCCAGCAGTTACTGGGGGGGAACAAGCCATGATGGCTACACCTTC.

V usage is TRBV30 and J usage is TRBJ2-1; tentatively, D is TRBD2 (6 bases). V gave up 3 bases and J gave up 3 bases, with 12 bases separating them. Germline CDR1 and CDR2: GTSNPN and SVGIG (reference sequence). This CDR3 is 14 amino acids long. CDR3 loop: CAWREGTVYNEQFF. The CDR3 DNA is TGTGCCTGGAGGGAGGGGACGGTCTACAATGAGCAGTTCTTC. Full variable domain (outside the CDR3, taken from reference TRBV30 and TRBJ2-1): SQTIHQWPATLVQPVGSPLSLECTVEGTSNPNLYWYRQAAGRGLQLLFYSVGIGQISSEVPQNLSASRPQDRQFILSSKKLLLSDSGFYLCAWREGTVYNEQFFGPGTRLTVL.

The gene calls are TRBV9 and TRBJ1-2, with 7 bases that match TRBD1. CDR3 size: 14 residues. The V gene end was trimmed by 4 bases and the J gene end by 2 bases; junction bases not matched to a gene: 5. Germline CDR1 and CDR2: SGDLS and YYNGEE. The CDR3 protein is CASSIPGGNYGYTF. For the CDR3, the DNA is TGTGCCAGCAGCATCCCAGGGGGGAACTATGGCTACACCTTC.

The genes are TRBV6-5 and TRBJ1-2; D might be TRBD1 (6 bases). V was cut by 4 bases and J by 2 bases, with 11 bases left in between. This CDR3 is built from 14 residues. Germline CDR1 reads MNHEY; CDR2 reads SVGAGI. The CDR3 protein is CASSFLQGNYGYTF. The DNA for the CDR3 is TGTGCCAGCAGTTTCCTACAGGGAAACTATGGCTACACCTTC.

The chain employs TRBV28 and TRBJ2-7; TRBD2 is a possible D gene (7 bases). V was shortened by 5 bases and J by 3 bases, with 20 bases between the two germline ends. Germline CDR1 reads MDHEN; CDR2 reads SYDVKM. The length of the CDR3 is 16 residues. CDR3: CASSPSGAGAIYEQYF. The CDR3 DNA follows: TGTGCCAGCAGTCCCAGCGGGGCAGGGGCAATCTACGAGCAGTACTTC.

CDR3 coding DNA: TGTGCCAGCAGCTTAGGGGACAGCCAATTCTTT. This sequence encodes CASSLGDSQFF. The chain couples TRBV5-8 to TRBJ1-1; 7 bases agree with TRBD1. From germline, CDR1 is SGHTS and CDR2 YDEGEE. The V and J ends lost 2 bases and 14 bases, in that order; junction bases with no gene match: 6. The CDR3 has 11 amino acids.

The chain has TRBV9 and TRBJ2-3, with D hard to call. Trimming took off 0 bases at V and 0 bases at J, with 8 bases between the two ends. The germline CDR1 and CDR2 sequences are SGDLS and YYNGEE. The CDR3 consists of 15 residues. The CDR3: CASSVATTSTDTQYF. The CDR3 DNA follows: TGTGCCAGCAGCGTAGCTACTACGAGCACAGATACGCAGTATTTT. The whole variable domain, remainder taken from reference TRBV9 and TRBJ2-3, is DSGVTQTPKHLITATGQRVTLRCSPRSGDLSVYWYQQSLDQGLQFLIQYYNGEERAKGNILERFSAQQFPDLHSELNLSSLELGDSALYFCASSVATTSTDTQYFGPGTRLTVL.

This chain links TRBV27 with TRBJ2-1, with 7 bases identical to TRBD2. Germline-derived CDR1 and CDR2 are MNHEY and SMNVEV (reference sequence). Trimming cost V 3 bases and J 7 bases; bases outside gene matches: 9. CDR3 length equals 15 residues. Here the CDR3 DNA reads TGTGCCAGCAGTTTTTATGCGGGAGCGCGGAATGAGCAGTTCTTC. Translation: CASSFYAGARNEQFF.

The rearrangement joins TRBV11-2 to TRBJ2-6; unclear D gene. V lost 4 bases and J lost 2, with 6 bases in between. Germline CDR1 is SGHAT and CDR2 is FQNNGV. The CDR3 is made up of 14 amino acids. Here the CDR3 DNA reads TGTGCCAGCAGCTCGGTTGCTGGGGCCAACGTCCTGACTTTC. Encoded protein: CASSSVAGANVLTF.

The chain links TRBV27 to TRBJ2-7, with 8 bases aligning to TRBD2. V shed 6 bases and J 3 bases; nucleotides not matched to a gene: 16. This CDR3 is built from 17 residues. In germline, CDR1 is MNHEY, CDR2 SMNVEV (reference sequence). The CDR3 DNA sequence: TGTGCCAGCAGGACATTATTCCTAGCGGGCGGATTCTACGAGCAGTACTTC. Residues: CASRTLFLAGGFYEQYF.

The chain carries TRBV5-1 and TRBJ2-1; 10 bases match TRBD1. The CDR3 runs 15 residues. CDR1 and CDR2 from the germline V gene are SGHRS and YFSETQ. Losses at the gene ends were 3 bases for V and 6 bases for J; bases not matched to a gene: 6. The CDR3: CASSSDRGGRNEQFF. CDR3 nucleotide sequence: TGCGCCAGCAGCTCGGACAGGGGGGGCCGCAATGAGCAGTTCTTC.

The V gene is TRBV27, the J gene TRBJ2-6, with D unclear. The ends were cut back, 1 base at V and 4 bases at J, with 8 bases in the middle. CDR1 and CDR2 (germline): MNHEY, SMNVEV (reference sequence). The CDR3 spans 15 residues. For the CDR3, the DNA is TGTGCCAGCAGTTTATGGTGGAGCGGGGCCAACGTCCTGACTTTC. It yields the protein CASSLWWSGANVLTF.

The chain carries TRBV4-1 and TRBJ2-3; no reliable D call. The V end lost 4 bases, the J end lost 5 bases, and 10 bases lay between the germline ends. The CDR3 runs to 13 residues. CDR1 and CDR2 (germline): MGHRA, YSYEKL. The CDR3 region is CASSPAEKDTQYF. The CDR3 DNA is TGCGCCAGCAGCCCCGCCGAGAAAGATACGCAGTATTTT.

The chain links TRBV29-1 to TRBJ1-2; D call uncertain. The V end was cut by 6 bases, the J end by 2 bases, with 10 bases between. This CDR3 comprises 12 residues. Germline V CDR1 and CDR2: SQVTM, ANQGSEA. As DNA, the CDR3 is TGCAGCGTCAGAGAGGACAACTATGGCTACACCTTC. Translating it yields CSVREDNYGYTF.

This chain joins TRBV4-1 and TRBJ2-4; 7 bases align to TRBD2. CDR1 is MGHRA, CDR2 YSYEKL, per germline. Losses at the gene ends were 0 bases for V and 0 bases for J; bases not matched to a gene: 14. There are 20 residues in the CDR3. Here the CDR3 reads CASSQDGVRTRALAKNIQYF. CDR3 DNA: TGCGCCAGCAGCCAAGATGGTGTGAGGACTAGGGCTCTAGCCAAAAACATTCAGTACTTC.

V gene TRBV27 combines with J gene TRBJ2-7; the D is unclear. The CDR3 extends over 13 amino acids. CDR1 and CDR2 from the germline V gene are MNHEY and SMNVEV (reference sequence). Trimming removed 6 bases at V and 7 bases at J, with 16 bases between. The CDR3 sequence is CASSLVGRREQYF. CDR3 coding DNA: TGTGCCAGCAGCTTGGTCGGACGGCGAGAGCAGTACTTC.

The chain is built from TRBV2 and TRBJ2-7, with TRBD1 identical over 8 bases. This CDR3 spans 14 amino acids. Losses at the gene ends were 8 bases for V and 2 bases for J; bases not matched to a gene: 8. Per the germline V gene, CDR1 is SNHLY and CDR2 is FYNNEI. The CDR3 here is CASLRTGPTYEQYF. CDR3 DNA: TGTGCCAGCCTAAGGACAGGGCCAACCTACGAGCAGTACTTC.

This clone was picked up a small number of times. This chain joins TRBV4-1 and TRBJ1-1, with TRBD1 as a possible D gene (5 bases). The V and J ends lost 0 bases and 4 bases respectively, with 12 bases between them. CDR1 and CDR2 (germline): MGHRA, YSYEKL. The CDR3 extends over 15 amino acids. In DNA, the CDR3 is TGCGCCAGCAGCCAAGAGCCGGGGGGACTCACTGAAGCTTTCTTT. This translates into CASSQEPGGLTEAFF.

This clone was seen a few times. The CDR3 DNA reads as TGTGCCATCACCCCCGGTGGCACAGGAAACTATGGCTACACCTTC. It specifies CAITPGGTGNYGYTF. The V gene is TRBV10-3, the J gene TRBJ1-2, with D maybe TRBD1 (5 bases). The CDR3 covers 15 residues. V dropped 7 bases and J dropped 2 bases, with 17 bases sitting between them. CDR1 is ENHRY and CDR2 is SYGVKD in the germline V gene.

This chain joins TRBV7-9 and TRBJ1-4; D is perhaps TRBD1 (6 bases). V was trimmed by 5 bases and J by 1 base, leaving 11 bases between them. Germline loops: CDR1 SEHNR, CDR2 FQNEAQ (reference sequence). The CDR3 runs to 15 residues. The CDR3 DNA reads TGTGCCAGCAGCCTAAAGGGGGGAACTAATGAAAAACTGTTTTTT. This translates into CASSLKGGTNEKLFF.

This chain joins TRBV6-6 and TRBJ2-5; D is uncertain. Germline V lookup: CDR1 MNHNY, CDR2 SVGAGI (reference sequence). V lost 4 bases to trimming and J lost 0 bases, with 9 bases between them. The CDR3 spans 14 residues. The CDR3, as DNA: TGTGCCAGCAGTTCAGGCCCGTACCAAGAGACCCAGTACTTC. Translating it yields CASSSGPYQETQYF.

This clone was recorded once. This chain uses TRBV18 with TRBJ2-3; no clear D. V gave up 3 bases and J gave up 6 bases, with 10 bases separating them. CDR3 length: 13 residues. Germline assignment: CDR1 KGHSH and CDR2 LQKENI. CDR3 residues: CASSPSTPDTQYF. In nucleotides, the CDR3 is TGTGCCAGCTCACCTTCAACGCCCGATACGCAGTATTTT. Full variable domain (missing parts from reference TRBV18 and TRBJ2-3): NAGVMQNPRHLVRRRGQEARLRCSPMKGHSHVYWYRQLPEEGLKFMVYLQKENIIDESGMPKERFSAEFPKEGPSILRIQQVVRGDSAAYFCASSPSTPDTQYFGPGTRLTVL.

This sequence joins TRBV2 and TRBJ2-6; D unclear. Germline V gene sequence: CDR1 SNHLY, CDR2 FYNNEI. V was cut by 8 bases and J by 4 bases, with 6 bases left in between. The CDR3 consists of 12 residues. CDR3 DNA: TGTGCCAGCGTGCCCGGGGCCAACGTCCTGACTTTC. The encoded protein is CASVPGANVLTF.

V gene TRBV11-1 combines with J gene TRBJ2-1; the match to TRBD2 covers 7 bases. Germline values: CDR1 SGHAT, CDR2 FQDESV (reference sequence). The CDR3 loop spans 13 amino acids. V trimming: 7 bases; J trimming: 7 bases; junction bases outside the gene matches: 7. CDR3 amino acids: CASNKRDGNEQFF. The CDR3 DNA is TGTGCCAGCAATAAGCGGGACGGAAATGAGCAGTTCTTC.

V usage is TRBV6-1 and J usage is TRBJ1-1, with unresolved D. Trimming pared 6 bases from V and 4 bases from J, leaving 15 bases between. This CDR3 has 14 amino acids. Germline lookup yields CDR1 MNHNS and CDR2 SASEGT. The CDR3 loop reads CASSQEPMGTEAFF. In nucleotides, the CDR3 is TGTGCCAGCAGCCAGGAGCCGATGGGCACTGAAGCTTTCTTT.